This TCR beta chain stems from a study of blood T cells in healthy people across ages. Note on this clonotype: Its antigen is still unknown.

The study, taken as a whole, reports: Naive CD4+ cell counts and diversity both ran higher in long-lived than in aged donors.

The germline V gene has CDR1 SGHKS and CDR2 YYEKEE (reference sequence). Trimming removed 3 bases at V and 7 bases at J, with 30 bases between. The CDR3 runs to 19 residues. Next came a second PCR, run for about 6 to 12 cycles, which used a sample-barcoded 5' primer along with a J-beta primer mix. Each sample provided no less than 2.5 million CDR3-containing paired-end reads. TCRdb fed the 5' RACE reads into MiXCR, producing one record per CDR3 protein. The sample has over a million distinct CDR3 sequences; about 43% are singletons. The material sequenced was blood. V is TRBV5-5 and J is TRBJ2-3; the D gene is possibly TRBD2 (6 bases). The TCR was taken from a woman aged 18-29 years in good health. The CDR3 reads CASSSRPSLAQLRVNTQYF. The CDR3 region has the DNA TGTGCCAGCAGCTCCCGTCCCTCCCTAGCGCAACTGCGCGTTAATACGCAGTATTTT.